The TCR beta chain described here comes from a study of blood T cell repertoires in COVID-19. Overall study: Nucleic acid was either cDNA or gDNA, and it came from T cells, B-cell-depleted T cells, or PBMCs.

Per the germline V gene, CDR1 is SGDLS and CDR2 is YYNGEE. V dropped 0 bases and J dropped 7 bases, with 7 bases sitting between them. The CDR3 sequence is 13 residues long. As handled by the study authors: Estimated nucleated cell counts came from reference gene primer amplification. The method was immunoSEQ multiplex PCR; TCRdb's version includes in-frame clones alone and lacks a portion of them. That table is the source of V, J and clone size, and D and trimming were worked out from the DNA. The repertoire consists of 150,000 to 200,000 clones, with roughly nine tenths occurring once and the leading ten covering roughly 7%.

This chain links TRBV9 with TRBJ1-4, with D unresolved. This receptor was obtained from a woman at least 80 years old in a cohort sampled during active or convalescent COVID-19. Sequencing was carried out using peripheral blood. The CDR3 nucleotides read TGTGCCAGCAGCGTAGCTACCGGTGAAAAACTGTTTTTT. Its protein is CASSVATGEKLFF.